These T cell receptor beta chains were read from a single sample in a study of blood T cell repertoires in COVID-19. The assay was immunoSEQ multiplex PCR, and TCRdb's table has in-frame clones only and misses some. The sample consists of 70,000 to 85,000 clones, about 90% of them appearing once. The sequencing input was peripheral blood. These receptors all come from a woman aged 45-65 years with active or convalescent COVID-19. Each CDR3 is given with its conserved first and last residue. A D gene is named only where the DNA matches it firmly. The size field is filled for only some rows; it gives once, few, many or a size class.

j_call	clone_size	v_call	d_call	cdr3_nt	cdr3_aa
TRBJ2-1	-	TRBV2	TRBD2	TGTGCCAGCAGGGGAGGAGCGGGGGGCCCCAATGAGCAGTTCTTC	CASRGGAGGPNEQFF
TRBJ2-2	-	TRBV25-1	TRBD2	TGTGCCAGCAGTGATCGACTAGCGGACACCGGGGAGCTGTTTTTT	CASSDRLADTGELFF
TRBJ2-7	-	TRBV7-2	-	TGTGCCAGCAGCCCGAGGTGGAGCTCCTACGAGCAGTACTTC	CASSPRWSSYEQYF
TRBJ1-5	once	TRBV2	-	TGTGCCAGCAAGGAGGAAAGGGGCAATCAGCCCCAGCATTTT	CASKEERGNQPQHF
TRBJ2-5	-	TRBV4-2	-	TGTGCCAGCAGCCCCTACGACAGCCAAGAGACCCAGTACTTC	CASSPYDSQETQYF
TRBJ1-2	-	TRBV6-5	-	TGTGCCAGCTCCACCGGCGGGGGAGTTGGATACACCTTC	CASSTGGGVGYTF
TRBJ2-5	-	TRBV9	-	TGTGCCAGCAGCCCCTGGCGGGGTTCGGAGACCCAGTACTTC	CASSPWRGSETQYF
TRBJ2-3	-	TRBV29-1	TRBD2	TGCAGCGTTGGGAACCGGGGGGAAAGCACAGATACGCAGTATTTT	CSVGNRGESTDTQYF
TRBJ2-3	-	TRBV9	-	TGTGCCAGCAGCCCCTCGGAGGGTACGCAGTATTTT	CASSPSEGTQYF
TRBJ2-5	-	TRBV30	-	TGTGCCTGGAATTTTGTCTCCGAGACCCAGTACTTC	CAWNFVSETQYF
TRBJ2-3	once	TRBV11-1	TRBD2	TGTGCCAGCAGCTTAGAAGCGGGGGGGCGTACGCAGTATTTT	CASSLEAGGRTQYF
TRBJ1-1	-	TRBV19	-	TGTGCCAGTAGTATACAGGGGACGTACACTGAAGCTTTCTTT	CASSIQGTYTEAFF
TRBJ2-1	-	TRBV5-6	-	TGTGCCAGCAGCTTGGGAGACAGAAAATACAATGAGCAGTTCTTC	CASSLGDRKYNEQFF